This TCR beta chain was sequenced during a study of T cell responses to AZD1222 COVID-19 vaccine. Study observations and caveats: Clonal diversity may have been underestimated, and the donors were mostly white British, with more females than males. Dominant CD4 TCR responses targeted spike regions 160-218 and 743-854. Reportedly, close to half of spike-specific TCRs are directed against unmutated variant regions. Spike-specific TCR breadth and depth were elevated following two AZD1222 doses.

Repertoires were generated with immunoSEQ multiplex PCR, while TCRdb's copy carries only in-frame clones and drops some. This table has more than 95,000 clones, approximately 93% appearing once. This clone was counted once. Antigen specificity is unknown. The sequence came from an adult in good health. Sample: peripheral blood, taken on day 0 of AZD1222 vaccination.

This CDR3 is CASSSPQRTAYEQYF. DNA for the CDR3: TGTGCCAGCAGTTCCCCCCAGAGAACTGCCTACGAGCAGTACTTC. This sequence joins TRBV28 and TRBJ2-7; no firm D call. The CDR3 runs 15 residues. V was trimmed by 4 bases and J by 2 bases, leaving 15 bases between them. Per the germline V gene, CDR1 is MDHEN and CDR2 is SYDVKM.